A single sample gave rise to the 16 T cell receptor beta chains below, sequenced in a study of blood T cell repertoires in COVID-19. TCRdb's copy holds only in-frame clones and misses some; the assay was immunoSEQ multiplex PCR. The sample holds fewer than 200,000 clones, roughly 85% seen once. Sequenced: PBMCs or T cells enriched from blood (not recorded which). The receptors here all came from a woman between 65 and 79 years old in a cohort exposed to, infected with or recovered from COVID-19 (not recorded which).

This chain connects TRBV7-9 to TRBJ1-2; possibly TRBD1 for D (5 bases). The CDR3 runs to 15 residues. Trimming pared 1 base from V and 2 bases from J, leaving 11 bases between. Germline V gene sequence: CDR1 SEHNR, CDR2 FQNEAQ (reference sequence). Written as DNA, the CDR3 is TGTGCCAGCAGCTTAGGAATAGCAGGGAACTATGGCTACACCTTC. Translating it yields CASSLGIAGNYGYTF.

The sample holds a few counts of this clone. The chain has TRBV30 and TRBJ1-6, with 10 positions matching TRBD1. V was pared by 4 bases and J by 3 bases, with 12 bases of the junction left unmatched. The CDR3 spans 18 residues. Germline-derived CDR1 and CDR2 are GTSNPN and SVGIG (reference sequence). Written as DNA, the CDR3 is TGTGCCTGGACCCATCACAGGAGGGACAGGGGCTATAATTCACCCCTCCACTTT. It specifies CAWTHHRRDRGYNSPLHF.

The chain uses TRBV24-1 and TRBJ2-1; 9 bases agree with TRBD1. Germline V gene lookup returns CDR1 KGHDR and CDR2 SFDVKD. Trimming removed 4 bases from V and 7 bases from J; junction bases left unmatched: 10. This CDR3 is built from 16 residues. In DNA, the CDR3 is TGTGCCACCAGTGACGCCACAGGGGGCAATTGGAATGAGCAGTTCTTC. Residues: CATSDATGGNWNEQFF.

The chain recombines TRBV2 with TRBJ1-5, with a tentative D call TRBD1 (6 bases). The CDR3 extends over 14 amino acids. Between the trimmed V and J ends, which lost 5 bases and 0 bases, there was a span of 8 bases. Germline V CDR1 and CDR2: SNHLY, FYNNEI. The CDR3 loop reads CASSLDSSNQPQHF. CDR3 nucleotides: TGTGCCAGCAGTCTGGACAGTAGCAATCAGCCCCAGCATTTT.

The rearrangement uses TRBV24-1 and TRBJ1-2; D is ambiguous. This CDR3 comprises 13 residues. V was cut by 2 bases and J by 1 base, with 4 bases left in between. CDR1 KGHDR and CDR2 SFDVKD come from the germline V gene. This CDR3 reads CATSDSVNYGYTF. In DNA, the CDR3 is TGTGCCACCAGTGATTCGGTTAACTATGGCTACACCTTC.

The CDR3 here is CASSIETPYGYTF. The CDR3 bases are TGTGCCAGTAGTATAGAGACTCCCTATGGCTACACCTTC. The genes are TRBV19 and TRBJ1-2; D is undetermined. CDR3 size: 13 residues. Trimming stripped 0 bases from V and 4 bases from J, with 6 bases between. Germline V gene sequence: CDR1 LNHDA, CDR2 SQIVND (reference sequence). Combining the CDR3 with reference TRBV19 and TRBJ1-2 gives the whole variable domain DGGITQSPKYLFRKEGQNVTLSCEQNLNHDAMYWYRQDPGQGLRLIYYSQIVNDFQKGDIAEGYSVSREKKESFPLTVTSAQKNPTAFYLCASSIETPYGYTFGSGTRLTVV.

This clone was observed many times. This sequence joins TRBV3-1 (or the pseudogene TRBV3-2) and TRBJ1-4; D is unclear. V gave up 2 bases and J gave up 7 bases, with 14 bases separating them. The CDR3 sequence is 15 residues long. Per the germline V gene, CDR1 is LGHDT and CDR2 is YNNKEL (reference sequence). The CDR3, as DNA: TGTGCCAGCAGCCAACTCTCCCCCTCGGGTGAAAAACTGTTTTTT. This codes for CASSQLSPSGEKLFF.

V gene TRBV28 combines with J gene TRBJ1-1; unclear D gene. This CDR3 region has 13 residues. Germline V lookup: CDR1 MDHEN, CDR2 SYDVKM. V gave up 1 base and J gave up 4 bases, with 7 bases separating them. CDR3 residues: CASSLSGGTEAFF. The CDR3 DNA is TGTGCCAGCAGTTTATCTGGAGGCACTGAAGCTTTCTTT.

This chain connects TRBV3-1 (or the pseudogene TRBV3-2) to TRBJ1-3, with D unresolved. The CDR3 sequence is 15 residues long. Germline CDR1 and CDR2: LGHDT and YNNKEL (reference sequence). V lost 3 bases and J 0 bases, leaving 9 bases between the germline ends. CDR3 protein: CASSQILGSGNTIYF. CDR3 DNA: TGTGCCAGCAGCCAGATACTCGGCTCTGGAAACACCATATATTTT.

The count of this clone is one. The V call is TRBV30, the J call TRBJ2-1; no clear D gene. Germline CDR1 and CDR2: GTSNPN and SVGIG (reference sequence). The CDR3 extends over 13 amino acids. Trimming took off 2 bases at V and 8 bases at J, with 13 bases between the two ends. CDR3 coding DNA: TGTGCCTGGAGTCTAGACCTGAGTGATGAGCAGTTCTTC. Protein: CAWSLDLSDEQFF.

This rearrangement joins TRBV28 to TRBJ1-5; D perhaps matches TRBD1 (5 bases). CDR3 length: 11 residues. Germline V gene sequence: CDR1 MDHEN, CDR2 SYDVKM. Trimming shortened V by 3 bases and J by 8 bases, and 5 bases separated the two germline ends. CDR3 nucleotide sequence: TGTGCCAGCAGTTTCAGGGAGCCCCAGCATTTT. This sequence encodes CASSFREPQHF.

CDR3 nucleotide sequence: TGTGCCAGCAGCTTAAGGGGAAGCAATCAGCCCCAGCATTTT. Its translation: CASSLRGSNQPQHF. This sequence joins TRBV13 and TRBJ1-5; possibly TRBD1 for D (5 bases). There are 14 residues in the CDR3. The V gene lost 2 bases and the J gene lost 1 base, with 6 bases spanning the gap. Per germline, CDR1 PRHDT and CDR2 FYEKMQ (reference sequence).

This clone turned up a few times. The chain links TRBV7-2 to TRBJ2-2; possibly TRBD1 for D (5 bases). This CDR3 comprises 14 residues. V dropped 3 bases and J dropped 5 bases, with 10 bases sitting between them. The germline V gene encodes CDR1 SGHTA and CDR2 FQGNSA. CDR3 DNA sequence: TGTGCCAGCAGCTTGCAGGGCTTTACCGGGGAGCTGTTTTTT. It codes for CASSLQGFTGELFF.

V usage is TRBV11-1 and J usage is TRBJ1-1; unclear D gene. The V end was cut by 3 bases, the J end by 4 bases, with 12 bases between. The CDR3 is 14 amino acids. Per the germline V gene, CDR1 is SGHAT and CDR2 is FQDESV (reference sequence). Here the CDR3 reads CASSFEETGTEAFF. CDR3 in DNA: TGTGCCAGCAGCTTCGAGGAGACGGGCACTGAAGCTTTCTTT.

This chain joins TRBV7-2 and TRBJ2-4; 8 nucleotides agree with TRBD2. This CDR3 has 15 residues. The V segment lost 4 bases and the J segment 4 bases; nucleotides outside the gene matches: 6. Germline V gene sequence: CDR1 SGHTA, CDR2 FQGNSA. CDR3 in DNA: TGTGCCAGCAGCTCCTACTTAGCGGGGAAAAACATTCAGTACTTC. This translates into CASSSYLAGKNIQYF.

This chain connects TRBV10-3 to TRBJ2-6; 11 bases line up with TRBD2. Germline lookup yields CDR1 ENHRY and CDR2 SYGVKD. The CDR3 contains 17 residues. With V trimmed by 6 bases and J by 4 bases, 8 bases remained unmatched. CDR3 sequence reads: CAIRGTSGDRGANVLTF. The CDR3 DNA reads as TGTGCCATCAGGGGGACTAGCGGAGATCGGGGGGCCAACGTCCTGACTTTC.